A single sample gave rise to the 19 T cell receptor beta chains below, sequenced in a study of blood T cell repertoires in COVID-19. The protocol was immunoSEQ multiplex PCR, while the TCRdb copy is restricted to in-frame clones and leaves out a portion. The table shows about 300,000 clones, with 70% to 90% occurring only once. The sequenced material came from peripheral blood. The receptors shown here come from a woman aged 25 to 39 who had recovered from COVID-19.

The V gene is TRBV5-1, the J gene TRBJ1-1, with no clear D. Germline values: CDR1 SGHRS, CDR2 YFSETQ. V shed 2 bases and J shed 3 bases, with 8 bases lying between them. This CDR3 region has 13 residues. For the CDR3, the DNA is TGCGCCAGCAGCTTATACGGGGACACTGAAGCTTTCTTT. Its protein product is CASSLYGDTEAFF.

The CDR3 is CASSGTGVRETQYF. The CDR3 DNA sequence: TGTGCCAGCAGTGGGACAGGGGTAAGAGAGACCCAGTACTTC. The chain couples TRBV2 to TRBJ2-5; 9 nucleotides match TRBD1. CDR3 length equals 14 residues. The junction had 4 bases not matched to a gene; V was cut back by 4 bases and J by 4 bases. From germline, CDR1 is SNHLY and CDR2 FYNNEI.

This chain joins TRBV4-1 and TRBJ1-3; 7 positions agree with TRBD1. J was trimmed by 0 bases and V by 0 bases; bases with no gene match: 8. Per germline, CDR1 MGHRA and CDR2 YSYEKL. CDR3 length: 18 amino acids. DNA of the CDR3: TGCGCCAGCAGCCAAGATCTGGGACAGTTGAGCTCTGGAAACACCATATATTTT. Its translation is CASSQDLGQLSSGNTIYF.

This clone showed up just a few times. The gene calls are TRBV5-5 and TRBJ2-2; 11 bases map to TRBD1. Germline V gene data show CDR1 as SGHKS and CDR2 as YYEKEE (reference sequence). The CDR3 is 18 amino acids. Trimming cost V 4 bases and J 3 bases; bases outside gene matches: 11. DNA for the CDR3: TGTGCCAGCAGCGGCTGGACAGGGGGCCGGGGGGACACCGGGGAGCTGTTTTTT. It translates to CASSGWTGGRGDTGELFF.

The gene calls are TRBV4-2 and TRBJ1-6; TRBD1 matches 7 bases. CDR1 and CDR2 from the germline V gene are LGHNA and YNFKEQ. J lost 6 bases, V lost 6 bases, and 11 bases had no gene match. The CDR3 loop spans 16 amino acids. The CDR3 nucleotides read TGTGCCAGCAGGACCGAACAGGGGAACAGTAATTCACCCCTCCACTTT. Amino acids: CASRTEQGNSNSPLHF.

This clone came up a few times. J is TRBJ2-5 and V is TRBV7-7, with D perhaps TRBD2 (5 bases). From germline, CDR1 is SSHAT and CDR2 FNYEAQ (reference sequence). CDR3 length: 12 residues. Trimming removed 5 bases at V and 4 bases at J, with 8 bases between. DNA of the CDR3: TGTGCCAGCAGCACTAGAGGAGAGACCCAGTACTTC. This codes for CASSTRGETQYF.

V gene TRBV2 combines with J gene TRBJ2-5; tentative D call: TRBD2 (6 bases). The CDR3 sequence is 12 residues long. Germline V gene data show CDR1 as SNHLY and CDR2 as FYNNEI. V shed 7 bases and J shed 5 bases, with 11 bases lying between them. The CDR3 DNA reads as TGTGCCAGCAACCCTGGGGGGGAGACCCAGTACTTC. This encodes CASNPGGETQYF. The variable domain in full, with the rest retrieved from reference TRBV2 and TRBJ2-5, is EPEVTQTPSHQVTQMGQEVILRCVPISNHLYFYWYRQILGQKVEFLVSFYNNEISEKSEIFDDQFSVERPDGSNFTLKIRSTKLEDSAMYFCASNPGGETQYFGPGTRLLVL.

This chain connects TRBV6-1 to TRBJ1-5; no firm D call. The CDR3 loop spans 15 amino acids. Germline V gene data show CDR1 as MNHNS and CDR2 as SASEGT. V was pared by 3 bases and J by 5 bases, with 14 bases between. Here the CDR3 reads CASSDSGGVHQPQHF. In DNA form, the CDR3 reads TGTGCCAGCAGTGATAGTGGCGGGGTTCATCAGCCCCAGCATTTT.

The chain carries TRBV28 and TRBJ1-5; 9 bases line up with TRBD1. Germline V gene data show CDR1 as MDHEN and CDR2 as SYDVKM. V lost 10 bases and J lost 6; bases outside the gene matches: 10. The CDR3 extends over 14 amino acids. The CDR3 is CATYQTGGGQPQHF. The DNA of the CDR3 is TGTGCCACCTATCAAACAGGGGGCGGTCAGCCCCAGCATTTT.

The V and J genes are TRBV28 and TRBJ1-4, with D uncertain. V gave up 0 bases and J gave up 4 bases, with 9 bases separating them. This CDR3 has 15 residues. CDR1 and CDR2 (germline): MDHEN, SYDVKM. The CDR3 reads CASSLWESRNEKLFF. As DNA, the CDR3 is TGTGCCAGCAGTTTATGGGAGAGCCGTAATGAAAAACTGTTTTTT.

In DNA, the CDR3 is TGTGCCAGCAGCTTATATACAGGGGCGAACACCGGGGAGCTGTTTTTT. Amino acids: CASSLYTGANTGELFF. The V call is TRBV11-3, the J call TRBJ2-2; 7 bases fit TRBD1. This CDR3 has 16 residues. V shed 2 bases and J 0 bases; nucleotides not matched to a gene: 3. Germline CDR1 is SGHNT and CDR2 is YENEEA.

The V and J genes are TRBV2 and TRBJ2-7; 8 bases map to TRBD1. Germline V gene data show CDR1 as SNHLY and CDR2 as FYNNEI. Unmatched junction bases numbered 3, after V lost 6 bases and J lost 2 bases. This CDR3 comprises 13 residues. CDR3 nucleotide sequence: TGTGCCAGCAGCTTGACAGGGGCCTACGAGCAGTACTTC. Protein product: CASSLTGAYEQYF.

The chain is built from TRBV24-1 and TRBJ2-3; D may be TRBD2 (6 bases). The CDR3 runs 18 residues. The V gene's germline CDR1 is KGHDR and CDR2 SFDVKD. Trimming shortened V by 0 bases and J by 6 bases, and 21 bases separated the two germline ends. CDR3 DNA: TGTGCCACCAGTGATTTGCCGTATGCAGGAGGGTCTTCGGATACGCAGTATTTT. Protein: CATSDLPYAGGSSDTQYF.

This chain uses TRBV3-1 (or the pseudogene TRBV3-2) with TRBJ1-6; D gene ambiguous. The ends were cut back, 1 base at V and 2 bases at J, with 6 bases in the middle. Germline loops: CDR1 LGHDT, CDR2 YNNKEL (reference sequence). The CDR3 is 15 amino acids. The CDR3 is CASSQVIAYNSPLHF. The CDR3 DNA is TGTGCCAGCAGCCAAGTAATTGCCTATAATTCACCCCTCCACTTT.

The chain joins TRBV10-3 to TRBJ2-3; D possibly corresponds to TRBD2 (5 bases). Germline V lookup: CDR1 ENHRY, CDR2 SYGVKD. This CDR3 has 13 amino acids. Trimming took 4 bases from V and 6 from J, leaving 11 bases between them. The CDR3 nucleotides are TGTGCCATCAGTGGCCCTAGCTCTGATACGCAGTATTTT. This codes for CAISGPSSDTQYF.

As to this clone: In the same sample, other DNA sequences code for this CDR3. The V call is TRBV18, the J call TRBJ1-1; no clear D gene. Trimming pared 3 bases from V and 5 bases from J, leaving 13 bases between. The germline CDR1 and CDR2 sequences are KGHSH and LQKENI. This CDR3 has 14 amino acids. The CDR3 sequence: CASSPAGSGTEAFF. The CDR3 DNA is TGTGCCAGCTCACCGGCCGGGTCCGGGACTGAAGCTTTCTTT.

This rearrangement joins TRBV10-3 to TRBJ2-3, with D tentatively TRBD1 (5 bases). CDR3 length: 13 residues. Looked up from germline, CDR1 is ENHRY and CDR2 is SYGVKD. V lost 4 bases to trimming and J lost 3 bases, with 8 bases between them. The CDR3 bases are TGTGCCATCAGTGGGGCAGGGACAGATACGCAGTATTTT. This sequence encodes CAISGAGTDTQYF.

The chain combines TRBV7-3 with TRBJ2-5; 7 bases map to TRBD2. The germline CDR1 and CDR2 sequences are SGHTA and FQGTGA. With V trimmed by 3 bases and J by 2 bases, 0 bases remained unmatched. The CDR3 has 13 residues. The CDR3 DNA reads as TGTGCCAGCAGCTTGGGAGGGCAAGAGACCCAGTACTTC. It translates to CASSLGGQETQYF.

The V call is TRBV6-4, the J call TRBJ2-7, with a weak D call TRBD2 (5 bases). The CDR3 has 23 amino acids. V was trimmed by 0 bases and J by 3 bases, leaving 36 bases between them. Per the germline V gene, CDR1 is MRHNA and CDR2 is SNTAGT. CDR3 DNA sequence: TGTGCCAGCAGTGACTCGAGCTCCCAGGTCCCATTCCATAGCGCTCCACCCATCTACGAGCAGTACTTC. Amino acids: CASSDSSSQVPFHSAPPIYEQYF.